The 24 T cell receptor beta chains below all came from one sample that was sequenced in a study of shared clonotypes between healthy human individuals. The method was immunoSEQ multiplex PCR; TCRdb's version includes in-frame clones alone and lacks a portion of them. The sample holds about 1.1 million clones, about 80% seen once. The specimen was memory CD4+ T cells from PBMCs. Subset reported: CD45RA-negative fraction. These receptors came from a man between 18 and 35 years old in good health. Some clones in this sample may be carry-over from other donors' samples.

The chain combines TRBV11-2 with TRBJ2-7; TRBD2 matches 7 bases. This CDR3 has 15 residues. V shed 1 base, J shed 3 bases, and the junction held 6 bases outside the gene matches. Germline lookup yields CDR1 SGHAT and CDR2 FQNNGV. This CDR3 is CASSLGMAGVYEQYF. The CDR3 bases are TGTGCCAGCAGCTTAGGAATGGCGGGAGTCTACGAGCAGTACTTC.

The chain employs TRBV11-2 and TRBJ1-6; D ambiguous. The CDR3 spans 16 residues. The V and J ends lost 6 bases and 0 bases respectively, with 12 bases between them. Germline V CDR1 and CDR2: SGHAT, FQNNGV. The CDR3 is CASRGLRSSYNSPLHF. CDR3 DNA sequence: TGTGCCAGCAGGGGCTTAAGGAGCTCCTATAATTCACCCCTCCACTTT.

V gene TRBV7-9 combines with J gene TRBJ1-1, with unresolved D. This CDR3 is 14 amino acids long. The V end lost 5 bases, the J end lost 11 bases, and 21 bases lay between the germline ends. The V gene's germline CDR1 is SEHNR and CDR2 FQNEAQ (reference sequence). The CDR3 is CASSPQNARLSAFF. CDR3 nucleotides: TGTGCCAGCAGCCCACAAAACGCGAGATTAAGCGCTTTCTTT.

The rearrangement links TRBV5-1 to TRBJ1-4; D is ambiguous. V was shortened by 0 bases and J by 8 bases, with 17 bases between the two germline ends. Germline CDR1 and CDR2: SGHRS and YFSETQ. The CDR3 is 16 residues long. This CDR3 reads CASSLVPGIAGEKLFF. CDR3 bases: TGCGCCAGCAGCTTGGTGCCCGGGATTGCGGGGGAAAAACTGTTTTTT.

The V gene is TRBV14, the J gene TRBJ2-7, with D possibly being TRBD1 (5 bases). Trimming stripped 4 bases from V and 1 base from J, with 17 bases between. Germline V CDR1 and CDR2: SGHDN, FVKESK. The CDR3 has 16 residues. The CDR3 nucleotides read TGTGCCAGCAGCCCAGAGTGGCCAGGGCCTTCCTACGAGCAGTACTTC. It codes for CASSPEWPGPSYEQYF.

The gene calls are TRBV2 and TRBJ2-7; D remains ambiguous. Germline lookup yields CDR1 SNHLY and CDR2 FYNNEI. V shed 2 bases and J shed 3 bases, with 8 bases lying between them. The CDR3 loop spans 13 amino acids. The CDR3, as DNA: TGTGCCAGCAGTGAAAGACACCTCTACGAGCAGTACTTC. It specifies CASSERHLYEQYF.

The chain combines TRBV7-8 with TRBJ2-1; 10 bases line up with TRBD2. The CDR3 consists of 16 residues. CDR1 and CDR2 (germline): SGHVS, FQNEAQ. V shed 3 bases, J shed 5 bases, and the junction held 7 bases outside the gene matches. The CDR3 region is CASSFRRLAGDNEQFF. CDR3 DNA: TGTGCCAGCAGCTTTCGTCGACTAGCGGGTGACAATGAGCAGTTCTTC.

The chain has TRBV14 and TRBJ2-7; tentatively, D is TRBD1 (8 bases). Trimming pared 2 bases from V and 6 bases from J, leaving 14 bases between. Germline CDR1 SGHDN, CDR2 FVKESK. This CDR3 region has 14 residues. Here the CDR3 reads CASSQSYRGGEQYF. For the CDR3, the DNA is TGTGCCAGCAGCCAATCCTACAGGGGGGGCGAGCAGTACTTC.

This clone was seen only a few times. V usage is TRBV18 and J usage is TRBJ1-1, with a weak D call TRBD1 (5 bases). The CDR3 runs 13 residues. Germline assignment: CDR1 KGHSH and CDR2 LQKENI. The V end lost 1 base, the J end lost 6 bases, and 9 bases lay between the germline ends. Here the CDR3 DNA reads TGTGCCAGCTCACCACAGGGGAATGCTGAAGCTTTCTTT. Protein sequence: CASSPQGNAEAFF.

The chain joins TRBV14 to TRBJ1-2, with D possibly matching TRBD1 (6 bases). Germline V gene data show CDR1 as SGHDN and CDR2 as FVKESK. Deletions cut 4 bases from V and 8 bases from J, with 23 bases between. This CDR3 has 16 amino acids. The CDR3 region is CASSRIQGSLLSGYTF. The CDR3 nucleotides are TGTGCCAGCAGCCGGATTCAGGGGTCCCTACTATCCGGCTACACCTTC.

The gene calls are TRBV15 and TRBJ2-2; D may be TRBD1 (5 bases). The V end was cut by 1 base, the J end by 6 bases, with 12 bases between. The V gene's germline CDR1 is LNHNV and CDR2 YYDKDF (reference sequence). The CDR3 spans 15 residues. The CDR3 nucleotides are TGTGCCACCAGCAGAGTCAGGGCGATTCCCGGGGAGCTGTTTTTT. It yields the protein CATSRVRAIPGELFF.

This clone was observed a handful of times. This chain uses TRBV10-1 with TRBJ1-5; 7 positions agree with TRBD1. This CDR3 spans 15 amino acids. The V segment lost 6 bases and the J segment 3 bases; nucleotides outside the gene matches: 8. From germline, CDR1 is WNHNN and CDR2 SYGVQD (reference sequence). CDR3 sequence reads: CASSSRTGPNQPQHF. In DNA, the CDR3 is TGCGCCAGCAGCTCAAGGACAGGACCCAATCAGCCCCAGCATTTT.

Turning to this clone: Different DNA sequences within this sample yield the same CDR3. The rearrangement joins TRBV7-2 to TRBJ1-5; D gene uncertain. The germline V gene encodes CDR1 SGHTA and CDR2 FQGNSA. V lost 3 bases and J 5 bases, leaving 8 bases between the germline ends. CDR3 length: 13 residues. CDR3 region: CASSFAGDQPQHF. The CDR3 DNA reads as TGTGCCAGCAGCTTTGCTGGGGATCAGCCCCAGCATTTT. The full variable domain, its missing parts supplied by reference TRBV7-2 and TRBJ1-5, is GAGVSQSPSNKVTEKGKDVELRCDPISGHTALYWYRQSLGQGLEFLIYFQGNSAPDKSGLPSDRFSAERTGGSVSTLTIQRTQQEDSAVYLCASSFAGDQPQHFGDGTRLSIL.

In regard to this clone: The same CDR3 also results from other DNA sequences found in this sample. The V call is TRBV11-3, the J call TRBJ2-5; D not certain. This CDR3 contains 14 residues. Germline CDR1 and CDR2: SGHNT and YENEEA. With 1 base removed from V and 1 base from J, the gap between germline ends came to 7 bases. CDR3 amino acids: CASSLGGSQETQYF. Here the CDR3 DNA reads TGTGCCAGCAGCTTAGGAGGCAGCCAAGAGACCCAGTACTTC. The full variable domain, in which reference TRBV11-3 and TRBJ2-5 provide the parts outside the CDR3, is EAGVVQSPRYKIIEKKQPVAFWCNPISGHNTLYWYLQNLGQGPELLIRYENEEAVDDSQLPKDRFSAERLKGVDSTLKIQPAELGDSAVYLCASSLGGSQETQYFGPGTRLLVL.

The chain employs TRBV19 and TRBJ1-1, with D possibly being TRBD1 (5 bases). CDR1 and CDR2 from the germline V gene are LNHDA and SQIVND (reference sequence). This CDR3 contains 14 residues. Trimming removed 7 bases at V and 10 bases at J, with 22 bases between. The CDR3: CASTTTGTAEIAFF. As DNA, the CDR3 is TGTGCCAGTACTACCACCGGGACGGCCGAAATAGCTTTCTTT.

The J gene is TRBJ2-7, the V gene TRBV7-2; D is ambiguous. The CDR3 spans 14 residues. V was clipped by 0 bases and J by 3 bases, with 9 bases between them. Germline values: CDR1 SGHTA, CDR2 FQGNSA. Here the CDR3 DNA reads TGTGCCAGCAGCTTAGCGAGAGATAACTACGAGCAGTACTTC. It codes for CASSLARDNYEQYF.

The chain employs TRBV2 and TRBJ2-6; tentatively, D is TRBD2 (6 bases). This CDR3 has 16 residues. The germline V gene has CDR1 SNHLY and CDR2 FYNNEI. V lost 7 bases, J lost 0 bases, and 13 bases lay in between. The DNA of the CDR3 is TGTGCCAGCAACTCGTATAGCGGCTCTGGGGCCAACGTCCTGACTTTC. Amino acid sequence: CASNSYSGSGANVLTF.

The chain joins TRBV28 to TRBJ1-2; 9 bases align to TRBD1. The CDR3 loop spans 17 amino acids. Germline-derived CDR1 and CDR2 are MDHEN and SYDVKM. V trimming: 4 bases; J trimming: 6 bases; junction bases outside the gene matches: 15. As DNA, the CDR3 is TGTGCCAGCAGTTCCCCTGGTTATTCGGGACAGGGCCATGGCTACACCTTC. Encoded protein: CASSSPGYSGQGHGYTF.

The CDR3 DNA is TGTGCCAGCAGGCTAGGACTAGCGGGAGGGGAGACCCAGTACTTC. It translates to CASRLGLAGGETQYF. The chain recombines TRBV2 with TRBJ2-5, with 15 bases identical to TRBD2. The CDR3 has 15 amino acids. Trimming at V came to 6 bases and at J to 5 bases, leaving 4 bases not matched to a gene. Germline V gene sequence: CDR1 SNHLY, CDR2 FYNNEI. The full variable domain, in which reference TRBV2 and TRBJ2-5 provide the parts outside the CDR3, is EPEVTQTPSHQVTQMGQEVILRCVPISNHLYFYWYRQILGQKVEFLVSFYNNEISEKSEIFDDQFSVERPDGSNFTLKIRSTKLEDSAMYFCASRLGLAGGETQYFGPGTRLLVL.

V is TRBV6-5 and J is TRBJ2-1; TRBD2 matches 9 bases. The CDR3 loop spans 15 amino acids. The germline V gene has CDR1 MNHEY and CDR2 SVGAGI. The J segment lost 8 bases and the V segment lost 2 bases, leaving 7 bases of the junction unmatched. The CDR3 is CASSYGAGGGYEQFF. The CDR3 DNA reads TGTGCCAGCAGTTACGGAGCGGGAGGCGGGTATGAGCAGTTCTTC.

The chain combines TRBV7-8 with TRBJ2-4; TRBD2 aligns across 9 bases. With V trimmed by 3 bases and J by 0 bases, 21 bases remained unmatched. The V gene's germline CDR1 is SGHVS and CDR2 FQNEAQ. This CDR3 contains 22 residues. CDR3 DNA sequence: TGTGCCAGCAGCTTTTTGGGCGGGAGGGCCATAGGATCCCTCCTAGCCAAAAACATTCAGTACTTC. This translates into CASSFLGGRAIGSLLAKNIQYF.

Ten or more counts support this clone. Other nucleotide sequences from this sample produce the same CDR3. The CDR3 bases are TGCAGCGTTGAAGGCGGGAGAGGCGCAGATACGCAGTATTTT. It specifies CSVEGGRGADTQYF. This chain links TRBV29-1 with TRBJ2-3; TRBD2 agrees at 7 bases. Germline values: CDR1 SQVTM, CDR2 ANQGSEA. V dropped 1 base and J dropped 4; count of bases not matched to a gene: 5. CDR3 size: 14 residues.

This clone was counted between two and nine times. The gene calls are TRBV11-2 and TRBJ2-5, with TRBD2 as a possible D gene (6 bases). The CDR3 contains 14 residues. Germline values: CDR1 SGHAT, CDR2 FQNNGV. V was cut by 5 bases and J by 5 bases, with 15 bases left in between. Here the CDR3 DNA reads TGTGCCAGCAGCGTCCTCGGCGCGGGGGAGACCCAGTACTTC. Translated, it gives CASSVLGAGETQYF.

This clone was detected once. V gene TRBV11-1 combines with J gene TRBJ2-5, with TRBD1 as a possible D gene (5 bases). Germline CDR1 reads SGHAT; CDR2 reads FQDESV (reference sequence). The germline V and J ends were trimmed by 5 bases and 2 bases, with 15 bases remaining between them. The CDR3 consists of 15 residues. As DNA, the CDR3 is TGTGCCAGCAGCATCAGGGCCCAGATTCAAGAGACCCAGTACTTC. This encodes CASSIRAQIQETQYF.